The 3 T cell receptor beta chains given below trace back to one sample, sequenced in a study of Graves' ophthalmopathy and Graves' hyperthyroidism. The authors amplified TCR beta CDR3 regions from RNA transcripts. The authors performed first-round RT-PCR with HTBI primers and then a second-round multiplex PCR. Using its own MiXCR run on the multiplex PCR reads, TCRdb lists one record per CDR3 protein. The sample has roughly 160,000 distinct CDR3 sequences, approximately 38% seen once. The sample comprised peripheral blood. The receptor set was obtained from a middle-aged woman with Graves' ophthalmopathy.

This clonotype was detected many times. The CDR3 is CAISNYTPVVQETQYF. The CDR3 coding sequence is TGTGCCATCAGTAATTACACCCCGGTAGTCCAAGAGACCCAGTACTTC. The gene calls are TRBV10-3 and TRBJ2-5; no clear D. Germline CDR1 reads ENHRY; CDR2 reads SYGVKD. Deletions cut 5 bases from V and 1 base from J, with 17 bases between. The CDR3 sequence is 16 residues long.

This clonotype was seen more than once but under ten times. The chain is built from TRBV6-5 and TRBJ2-2, with D possibly called TRBD1 or TRBD2 (5 bases each). The CDR3 totals 14 residues. The germline gives CDR1 MNHEY, CDR2 SVGAGI. V dropped 0 bases and J dropped 4 bases, with 6 bases sitting between them. The CDR3 nucleotides are TGTGCCAGCAGTTACTCGAGGGGCACCGGGGAGCTGTTTTTT. Amino acid sequence: CASSYSRGTGELFF.

The V gene is TRBV12-3 or TRBV12-4, the J gene TRBJ1-3; D gene uncertain. V dropped 6 bases and J dropped 4 bases, with 16 bases sitting between them. CDR3 length: 15 amino acids. The CDR3 coding sequence is TGTGCCAGCAGCTTCCTGACGACGGGAGGAAACACCATATATTTT. Amino acids: CASSFLTTGGNTIYF.